These 13 T cell receptor delta chains share one sample of origin, sequenced in a study of γδ T cells in repeated Plasmodium falciparum infection. Gammadelta T cells were flow-sorted from PBMC into Vgamma9/Vdelta2+ and Vdelta2-negative populations for bulk analysis. TCRdb fed the multiplex PCR reads to CATT. The table records 50,000 to 65,000 delta-chain clones, roughly 1.8% of them present only once. Material for sequencing was gamma-delta T cells from blood. The source is a pool of human donors (malaria-infected and uninfected, not separated).

On this clone itself: TCRdb lists the protein of a much larger clone for this DNA, which differs at residue 5, so this is likely a read error; the protein given here is translated from the DNA itself. The V gene is TRDV3, the J gene TRDJ1, with 9 bases identical to TRDD3. Losses at the gene ends were 2 bases for V and 1 base for J; bases not matched to a gene: 26. Germline V lookup: CDR1 TVYSNPD, CDR2 GDNSRS (reference sequence). The CDR3 runs to 21 residues. The CDR3 nucleotides read TGTGCCTTTTCCGTCTTCCTCCAAAATAGGAGACTGGGGGAGATCACCGATAAACTCATCTTT. It is translated as CAFSVFLQNRRLGEITDKLIF.

A remark on this clone: A read error is likely here: a far larger clone is one base away. Because the CDR3's place on the DNA is in doubt, the DNA is left out and the CDR3 is given as listed by TCRdb. Other nucleotide sequences in the sample specify the same CDR3. V gene TRDV1 combines with J gene TRDJ1; the tabulated D call, TRDD3, remains unverified against the DNA. The CDR3 is made up of 18 amino acids, end residues included. Per germline, CDR1 TSWWSYY and CDR2 QGS. The CDR3 sequence: CALGELLGVGGYLDKLIF.

As for this clone: The amino acid sequence in TCRdb belongs to a much larger clone and departs from this DNA's translation at residue 14, likely a sequencing read error; the sequence shown is translated from the DNA. The J gene is TRDJ1, the V gene TRDV1; 13 nucleotides line up with TRDD3. The J segment lost 0 bases and the V segment lost 6 bases, leaving 19 bases of the junction unmatched. In germline, CDR1 is TSWWSYY, CDR2 QGS. The CDR3 has 21 amino acids. The CDR3 is CALGKRSNWGIRGVYTDKLIF. The CDR3 bases are TGTGCTCTTGGCAAACGGTCCAACTGGGGGATACGAGGGGTGTACACCGATAAACTCATCTTT.

Notes on this clone: Possible read error: a much larger clone is one base away. The genes are TRDV1 and TRDJ1; maybe TRDD3 (6 bases). TCRdb is silent on the J gene; assignment here came from matching the DNA to germline. Germline V gives CDR1 TSWWSYY, CDR2 QGS. Trimming stripped 4 bases from V and 9 bases from J, with 33 bases between. The CDR3 is made up of 19 amino acids. The CDR3 DNA follows: TGTGCTCTTGGGGCAAACCTTTTCCCTTACCGGGGGACCCCCAAGCAACTCATCTTT. Amino acid sequence: CALGANLFPYRGTPKQLIF.

This clone was seen more than once but under ten times. The protein recorded in TCRdb matches a much larger clone and deviates from this DNA's translation at residue 19, suggesting a read error; the protein here is obtained by translating the DNA. The chain has TRDV1 and TRDJ1; 7 bases agree with TRDD3. The J gene is absent in TCRdb and was assigned here via DNA matching to germline. In germline, CDR1 is TSWWSYY, CDR2 QGS. The CDR3 contains 22 residues. CDR3 loop: CALGEVVTSWGYWESVTDELIF. The CDR3 nucleotides read TGTGCTCTTGGGGAAGTGGTGACGTCCTGGGGATATTGGGAAAGCGTCACCGATGAACTCATCTTT.

Notes on this clone: A far larger clone lies a single base away; this is likely a read error. The same CDR3 also results from other DNA sequences found in this sample. The V gene is TRDV3; the J gene was not called; TRDD3, the table's D call, was not compared with the DNA. This CDR3 has 13 residues. CDR1 TVYSNPD and CDR2 GDNSRS come from the germline V gene (reference sequence). The CDR3 reads CASRLGDTGKLIF. CDR3 DNA: TGTGCCTCTAGACTGGGGGATACGGGTAAGCTCATCTTT.

This clone was counted ten times or more. Only one base separates this from a far larger clonotype, so it likely reflects a read error. Other nucleotide sequences in the sample specify the same CDR3. The CDR3 region has the DNA TGTGCTCTCGGTGTAAACCCGCCTTCCGACGACCAATGTGGGATACGCACCGATAAACTCATCTTT. Translation gives CALGVNPPSDDQCGIRTDKLIF. This chain connects TRDV1 to TRDJ1, with 8 nucleotides matching TRDD3. The CDR3 loop spans 22 amino acids. CDR1 and CDR2 from the germline V gene are TSWWSYY and QGS. V gave up 9 bases and J gave up 1 base; unmatched junction bases: 31.

In its sample, this clone was seen a few times. Translating this DNA gives a protein that differs at residue 21 from the TCRdb one, which belongs to a much larger clone; a read error is likely, and the protein shown is this translation. The V call is TRDV1, the J call TRDJ1, with TRDD3 matching 8 bases. The CDR3 extends over 25 amino acids. Germline CDR1 and CDR2: TSWWSYY and QGS. CDR3 loop: CALGELGPPLGPLDWGELYTGKLIF. DNA for the CDR3: TGTGCTCTTGGGGAACTAGGACCCCCCTTAGGGCCCCTCGACTGGGGGGAATTGTACACCGGTAAACTCATCTTT.

A remark on this clone: This likely traces to a read error, being one base from a far larger clone. V usage is TRDV1 and J usage is TRDJ1; the D gene is possibly TRDD3 (5 bases). With 2 bases removed from V and 12 bases from J, the gap between germline ends came to 31 bases. The CDR3 has 18 residues. Per germline, CDR1 TSWWSYY and CDR2 QGS. The DNA for the CDR3 is TGTGCTCTTGGGGAAGCTTACGGGTTATACTGGAGGATAACGAGATTCATCTTT. Its translation: CALGEAYGLYWRITRFIF.

The sample holds many counts of this clone. TCRdb pairs this DNA with a much larger clone's protein that differs at residue 6, likely a read error; the protein shown was translated from the DNA. The V call is TRDV2, the J call TRDJ1; TRDD3 matches at 7 bases. The J gene is not listed in TCRdb, so it was assigned here from a DNA match to germline. CDR3 length equals 17 residues. V shed 0 bases and J 0 bases; nucleotides not matched to a gene: 9. Germline V gives CDR1 GEAIGNYY, CDR2 EKD. The CDR3 DNA sequence: TGTGCCTGTGACACCAGTTTTGGGGGACCGTACACCGATAAACTCATCTTT. As protein: CACDTSFGGPYTDKLIF.

In regard to this clone: The mismatch at residue 15 between this DNA's translation and the TCRdb protein of a much larger clone likely reflects a read error; the protein shown is translated from the DNA. The V call is TRDV1, the J call TRDJ1; possible D gene TRDD3, 5 bases. V shed 0 bases and J shed 0 bases, with 35 bases lying between them. Looked up from germline, CDR1 is TSWWSYY and CDR2 is QGS. The CDR3 covers 24 residues. In nucleotides, the CDR3 is TGTGCTCTTGGGGAACTATTGGAGTTTGTGTCCGGGTGGTCTGAGGGATCCTACACCGATAAACTCATCTTT. It translates to CALGELLEFVSGWSEGSYTDKLIF.

This clone was seen at least ten times. A far larger clone is only one base removed, so a read error is likely. Other DNA sequences within the sample encode an identical CDR3. The chain links TRDV1 to TRDJ1; 9 bases align to TRDD3. This CDR3 comprises 22 residues. V shed 0 bases and J 1 base; nucleotides not matched to a gene: 21. From germline, CDR1 is TSWWSYY and CDR2 QGS. CDR3 nucleotide sequence: TGTGCTCTTGGGGAACTAAAGGCCTCCCTGGCTGGGGGATTCACCTGCACCGATAAACTCATCTTT. Amino acid sequence: CALGELKASLAGGFTCTDKLIF.

This clone was counted ten times or more. The protein recorded in TCRdb matches a much larger clone and deviates from this DNA's translation at residue 10, suggesting a read error; the protein here is obtained by translating the DNA. The V gene is TRDV1, the J gene TRDJ1; D is unresolved. The CDR3 covers 15 residues. Germline values: CDR1 TSWWSYY, CDR2 QGS. Trimming removed 2 bases from V and 3 bases from J, with 13 bases in between. The CDR3, as DNA: TGTGCTCTTGGGGAAACTATGTTTAGAGCCGATAAACTCATCTTT. This encodes CALGETMFRADKLIF.